Below, 15 T cell receptor beta chains from the same sample are listed, as sequenced in a study of T cell responses to AZD1222 COVID-19 vaccine. Profiled with immunoSEQ multiplex PCR; TCRdb holds only in-frame clones, not every one. Here the sample spans approximately 140,000 clones, around 90% being singletons. Specimen: peripheral blood, collected 28 days after the second AZD1222 dose. The origin of the receptors is an adult who received the AZD1222 COVID-19 vaccine.

The rearrangement joins TRBV10-3 to TRBJ1-5; D is uncertain. From germline, CDR1 is ENHRY and CDR2 SYGVKD. CDR3 length equals 14 residues. The V and J ends lost 2 bases and 0 bases respectively, with 5 bases between them. The CDR3 DNA reads as TGTGCCATCAGTGAGCGGGGTAGCAATCAGCCCCAGCATTTT. Translating it yields CAISERGSNQPQHF.

About this clone itself: The sample contains more than one DNA sequence encoding this CDR3. The chain employs TRBV5-1 and TRBJ1-2; TRBD1 matches 8 bases. This CDR3 contains 13 residues. V shed 4 bases, J shed 4 bases, and the junction held 3 bases outside the gene matches. Germline assignment: CDR1 SGHRS and CDR2 YFSETQ. The CDR3: CASSRGQGYGYTF. CDR3 DNA sequence: TGCGCCAGCAGCCGAGGACAGGGCTATGGCTACACCTTC. The complete variable domain, with remaining parts taken from reference TRBV5-1 and TRBJ1-2, reads KAGVTQTPRYLIKTRGQQVTLSCSPISGHRSVSWYQQTPGQGLQFLFEYFSETQRNKGNFPGRFSGRQFSNSRSEMNVSTLELGDSALYLCASSRGQGYGYTFGSGTRLTVV.

The V gene is TRBV11-3, the J gene TRBJ1-1; perhaps TRBD1 as D (5 bases). This CDR3 has 13 amino acids. V shed 1 base and J shed 4 bases, with 7 bases lying between them. Germline values: CDR1 SGHNT, CDR2 YENEEA. The CDR3 DNA reads as TGTGCCAGCAGCTTAGTGGGGACCACTGAAGCTTTCTTT. It codes for CASSLVGTTEAFF.

The V gene is TRBV7-2, the J gene TRBJ1-4; D call uncertain. Looked up from germline, CDR1 is SGHTA and CDR2 is FQGNSA. The CDR3 loop spans 13 amino acids. Trimming left V 5 bases short and J 10 bases short, with 14 bases between. The CDR3 region has the DNA TGTGCCAGCAGCCCTACCCCGGAGGCAAAACTGTTTTTT. Amino acids: CASSPTPEAKLFF.

CDR3 sequence (DNA): TGTGCCAGCAGCTTAGGGGACAGGGGTCCCTACGAGCAGTACTTC. Translated: CASSLGDRGPYEQYF. This chain connects TRBV11-2 to TRBJ2-7, with 10 bases identical to TRBD1. The CDR3 is 15 residues long. Trimming removed 1 base from V and 2 bases from J; junction bases left unmatched: 2. Per germline, CDR1 SGHAT and CDR2 FQNNGV.

This sequence joins TRBV5-6 and TRBJ2-7, with D tentatively TRBD1 (6 bases). Germline V gene data show CDR1 as SGHDT and CDR2 as YYEEEE. The CDR3 sequence is 15 residues long. Trimming removed 4 bases from V and 3 bases from J, with 17 bases in between. In DNA form, the CDR3 reads TGTGCCAGCAGCCTCGACCCGGACAGACACTACGAGCAGTACTTC. Its translation is CASSLDPDRHYEQYF.

The rearrangement uses TRBV7-9 and TRBJ2-7; TRBD2 aligns across 7 bases. In germline, CDR1 is SEHNR, CDR2 FQNEAQ (reference sequence). The CDR3 consists of 13 residues. V was pared by 5 bases and J by 1 base, with 2 bases of the junction left unmatched. CDR3 protein: CASSPLASYEQYF. In nucleotides, the CDR3 is TGTGCCAGCAGCCCACTAGCGTCCTACGAGCAGTACTTC.

The chain uses TRBV12-5 and TRBJ2-7; D ambiguous. The germline V gene has CDR1 LGHNT and CDR2 FRNRAP. This CDR3 is 17 amino acids long. V lost 0 bases to trimming and J lost 5 bases, with 20 bases between them. CDR3 bases: TGTGCTAGTGGTTTGGTACTTGGCAGCTCACTCCCCCACGAGCAGTACTTC. It is translated as CASGLVLGSSLPHEQYF. Filled out from reference TRBV12-5 and TRBJ2-7, the complete variable domain reads DARVTQTPRHKVTEMGQEVTMRCQPILGHNTVFWYRQTMMQGLELLAYFRNRAPLDDSGMPKDRFSAEMPDATLATLKIQPSEPRDSAVYFCASGLVLGSSLPHEQYFGPGTRLTVT.

This clone came up once. The J gene is TRBJ2-3, the V gene TRBV19, with TRBD2 identical over 7 bases. Per germline, CDR1 LNHDA and CDR2 SQIVND (reference sequence). J gave up 5 bases and V 5 bases, and 7 bases lay outside the gene matches. The CDR3 spans 14 residues. Written as DNA, the CDR3 is TGTGCCAGTAGTCCCCAGCGGGACGTAGATACGCAGTATTTT. Amino acids: CASSPQRDVDTQYF.

The chain has TRBV4-1 and TRBJ1-1; tentatively, D is TRBD1 (5 bases). Germline V gives CDR1 MGHRA, CDR2 YSYEKL. Trimming stripped 1 base from V and 0 bases from J, with 15 bases between. The CDR3 sequence is 17 residues long. In DNA, the CDR3 is TGCGCCAGCAGCCAAGTGGGGCAAGGACCGCTGAACACTGAAGCTTTCTTT. Translation gives CASSQVGQGPLNTEAFF.

The CDR3: CASRRGPTYEQYF. CDR3 DNA: TGTGCCAGCAGGCGGGGGCCTACCTACGAGCAGTACTTC. This chain connects TRBV6-5 to TRBJ2-7, with TRBD2 as a possible D gene (7 bases). The germline V gene encodes CDR1 MNHEY and CDR2 SVGAGI. V lost 6 bases and J lost 2, with 11 bases in between. This CDR3 contains 13 residues.

In this sample, this clone turned up once. The chain is built from TRBV18 and TRBJ2-1; 10 nucleotides agree with TRBD1. V dropped 6 bases and J dropped 3; count of bases not matched to a gene: 11. The CDR3 runs 17 residues. The germline CDR1 and CDR2 sequences are KGHSH and LQKENI. The DNA for the CDR3 is TGTGCCAGCTCCCTCACAGGAGGGACAGGGGACTACAATGAGCAGTTCTTC. This translates into CASSLTGGTGDYNEQFF.

The chain recombines TRBV6-6 with TRBJ2-7; D may be TRBD1 (6 bases). The CDR3 totals 13 residues. V was pared by 6 bases and J by 4 bases, with 13 bases between. Germline CDR1 MNHNY, CDR2 SVGAGI (reference sequence). The CDR3 nucleotides read TGTGCCAGCAGGTCAGGGGACCTATACGAGCAGTACTTC. Protein: CASRSGDLYEQYF.

The chain recombines TRBV29-1 with TRBJ2-5; possible D gene TRBD2, 6 bases. V was pared by 4 bases and J by 2 bases, with 8 bases between. The CDR3 covers 12 residues. Germline loops: CDR1 SQVTM, CDR2 ANQGSEA. For the CDR3, the DNA is TGCAGCGTTGGGAGGGATCAAGAGACCCAGTACTTC. Protein sequence: CSVGRDQETQYF.

The chain couples TRBV19 to TRBJ1-5, with no clear D. V was pared by 2 bases and J by 2 bases, with 7 bases between. CDR3 length: 14 residues. Germline V gene lookup returns CDR1 LNHDA and CDR2 SQIVND (reference sequence). CDR3 sequence (DNA): TGTGCCAGTAGTATAACGGGCGGCAATCAGCCCCAGCATTTT. Residues: CASSITGGNQPQHF.